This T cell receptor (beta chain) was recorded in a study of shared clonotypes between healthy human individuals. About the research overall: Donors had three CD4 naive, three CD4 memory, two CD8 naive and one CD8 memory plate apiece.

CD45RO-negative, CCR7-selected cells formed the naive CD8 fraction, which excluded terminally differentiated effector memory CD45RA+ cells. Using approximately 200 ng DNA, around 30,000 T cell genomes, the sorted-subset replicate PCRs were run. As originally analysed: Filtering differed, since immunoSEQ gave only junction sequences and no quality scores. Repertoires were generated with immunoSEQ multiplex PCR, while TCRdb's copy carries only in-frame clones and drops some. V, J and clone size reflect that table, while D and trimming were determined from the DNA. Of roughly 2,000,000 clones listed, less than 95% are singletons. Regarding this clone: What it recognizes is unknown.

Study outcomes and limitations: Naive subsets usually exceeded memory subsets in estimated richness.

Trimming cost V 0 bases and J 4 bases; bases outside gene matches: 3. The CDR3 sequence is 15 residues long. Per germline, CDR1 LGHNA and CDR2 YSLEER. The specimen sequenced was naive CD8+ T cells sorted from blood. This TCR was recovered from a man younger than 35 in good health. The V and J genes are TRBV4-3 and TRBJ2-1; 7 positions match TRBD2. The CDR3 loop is CASSQELATYNEQFF. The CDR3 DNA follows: TGCGCCAGCAGCCAAGAACTAGCGACGTACAATGAGCAGTTCTTC.